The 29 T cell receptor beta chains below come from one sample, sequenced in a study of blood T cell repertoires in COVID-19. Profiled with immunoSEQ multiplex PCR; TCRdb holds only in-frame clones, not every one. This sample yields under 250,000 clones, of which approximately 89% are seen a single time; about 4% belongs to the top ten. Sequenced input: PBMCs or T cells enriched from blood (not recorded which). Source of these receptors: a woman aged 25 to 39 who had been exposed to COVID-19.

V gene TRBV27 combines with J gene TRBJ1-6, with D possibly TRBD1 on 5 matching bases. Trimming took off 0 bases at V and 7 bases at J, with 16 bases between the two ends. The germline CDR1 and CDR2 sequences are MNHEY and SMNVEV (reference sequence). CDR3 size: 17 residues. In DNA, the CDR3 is TGTGCCAGCAGTTTATCGCCAGTTGGGGGGGGGAATTCACCCCTCCACTTT. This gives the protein CASSLSPVGGGNSPLHF.

The CDR3 reads CATGDFTYEQYF. The DNA for the CDR3 is TGCGCCACCGGGGACTTCACCTACGAGCAGTACTTC. The rearrangement joins TRBV10-2 to TRBJ2-7; maybe TRBD2 (6 bases). Trimming took 10 bases from V and 2 from J, leaving 12 bases between them. Germline V lookup: CDR1 WSHSY, CDR2 SAAADI. The length of the CDR3 is 12 residues.

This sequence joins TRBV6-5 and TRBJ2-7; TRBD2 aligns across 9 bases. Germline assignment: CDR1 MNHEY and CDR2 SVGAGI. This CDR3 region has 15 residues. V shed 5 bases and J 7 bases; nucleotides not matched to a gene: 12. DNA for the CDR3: TGTGCCAGCAGTCTTAGCGGGGGAACCTCTCGTGAGCAGTACTTC. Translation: CASSLSGGTSREQYF.

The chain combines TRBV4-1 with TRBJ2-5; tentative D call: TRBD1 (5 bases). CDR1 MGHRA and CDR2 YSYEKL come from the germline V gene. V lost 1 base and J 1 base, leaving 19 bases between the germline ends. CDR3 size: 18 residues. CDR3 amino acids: CASSQVVAAGRPQETQYF. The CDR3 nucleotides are TGCGCCAGCAGCCAAGTGGTGGCGGCAGGGCGACCCCAAGAGACCCAGTACTTC.

CDR3 region: CASSSWKGTGSAEAFF. As DNA, the CDR3 is TGTGCCAGCAGTTCCTGGAAGGGGACAGGGTCGGCTGAAGCTTTCTTT. V gene TRBV6-5 combines with J gene TRBJ1-1, with 9 bases fitting TRBD1. V was clipped by 4 bases and J by 6 bases; unmatched bases: 12. The CDR3 runs 16 residues. Looked up from germline, CDR1 is MNHEY and CDR2 is SVGAGI.

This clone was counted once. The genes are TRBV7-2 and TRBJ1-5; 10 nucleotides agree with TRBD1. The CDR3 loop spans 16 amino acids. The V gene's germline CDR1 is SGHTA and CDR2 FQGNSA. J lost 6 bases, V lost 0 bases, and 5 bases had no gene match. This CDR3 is CASSLAVTGGSQPQHF. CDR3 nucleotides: TGTGCCAGCAGCTTAGCCGTGACAGGGGGCAGTCAGCCCCAGCATTTT.

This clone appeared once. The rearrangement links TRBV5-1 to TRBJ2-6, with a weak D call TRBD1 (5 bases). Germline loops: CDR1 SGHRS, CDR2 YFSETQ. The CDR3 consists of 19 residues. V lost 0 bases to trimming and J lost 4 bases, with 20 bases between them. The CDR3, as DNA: TGCGCCAGCAGCTTGGATGAAAGGGGAATCCTCGCCGGGGCCAACGTCCTGACTTTC. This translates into CASSLDERGILAGANVLTF.

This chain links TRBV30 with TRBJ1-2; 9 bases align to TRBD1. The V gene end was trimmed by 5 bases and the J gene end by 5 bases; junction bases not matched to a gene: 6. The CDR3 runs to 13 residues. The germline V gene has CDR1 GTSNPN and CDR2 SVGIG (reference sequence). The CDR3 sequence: CAWETDRGYGYTF. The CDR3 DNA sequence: TGTGCCTGGGAGACCGACAGGGGGTATGGCTACACCTTC.

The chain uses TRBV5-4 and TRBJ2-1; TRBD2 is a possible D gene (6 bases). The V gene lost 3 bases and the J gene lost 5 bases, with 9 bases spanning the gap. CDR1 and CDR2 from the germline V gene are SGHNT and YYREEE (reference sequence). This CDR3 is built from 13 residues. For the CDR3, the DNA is TGTGCCAGCAGCTCGGGACTTGACAATGAGCAGTTCTTC. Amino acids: CASSSGLDNEQFF.

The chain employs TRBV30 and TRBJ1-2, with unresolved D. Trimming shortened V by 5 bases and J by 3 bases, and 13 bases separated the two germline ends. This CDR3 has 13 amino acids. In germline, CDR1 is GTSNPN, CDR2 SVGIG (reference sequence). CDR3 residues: CAWGSLNDYGYTF. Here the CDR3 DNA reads TGTGCCTGGGGGTCACTTAACGACTATGGCTACACCTTC.

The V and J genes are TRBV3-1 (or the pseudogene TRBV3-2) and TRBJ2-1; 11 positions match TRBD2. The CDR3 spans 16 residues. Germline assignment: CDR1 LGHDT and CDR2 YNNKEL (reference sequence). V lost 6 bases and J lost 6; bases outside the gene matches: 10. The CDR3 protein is CASSPVGSGRANEQFF. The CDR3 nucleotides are TGTGCCAGCAGTCCAGTCGGTAGCGGGAGGGCCAATGAGCAGTTCTTC.

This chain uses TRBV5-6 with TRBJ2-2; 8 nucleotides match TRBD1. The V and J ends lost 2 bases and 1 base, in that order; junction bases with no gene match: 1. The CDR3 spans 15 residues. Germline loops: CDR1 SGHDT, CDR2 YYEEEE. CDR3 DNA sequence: TGTGCCAGCAGCTTTGGACAGGGGAACACCGGGGAGCTGTTTTTT. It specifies CASSFGQGNTGELFF.

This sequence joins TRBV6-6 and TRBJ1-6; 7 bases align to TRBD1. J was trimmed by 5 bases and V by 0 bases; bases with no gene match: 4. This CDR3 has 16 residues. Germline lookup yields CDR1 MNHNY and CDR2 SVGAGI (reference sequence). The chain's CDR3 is CASSYSTGQHNSPLHF. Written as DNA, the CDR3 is TGTGCCAGCAGTTACTCGACGGGACAGCATAATTCACCCCTCCACTTT.

CDR3: CASSLVRLAASQETQYF. CDR3 in DNA: TGTGCCAGCAGCTTAGTTCGGCTAGCGGCGTCCCAAGAGACCCAGTACTTC. V is TRBV7-9 and J is TRBJ2-5; 7 nucleotides match TRBD2. V shed 1 base, J shed 1 base, and the junction held 9 bases outside the gene matches. Per the germline V gene, CDR1 is SEHNR and CDR2 is FQNEAQ (reference sequence). The CDR3 has 17 residues.

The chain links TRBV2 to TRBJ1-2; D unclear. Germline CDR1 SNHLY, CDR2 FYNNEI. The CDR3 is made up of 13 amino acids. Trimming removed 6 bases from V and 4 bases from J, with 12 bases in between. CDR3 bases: TGTGCCAGCAGACCGGACGAGGGCTATGGCTACACCTTC. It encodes CASRPDEGYGYTF.

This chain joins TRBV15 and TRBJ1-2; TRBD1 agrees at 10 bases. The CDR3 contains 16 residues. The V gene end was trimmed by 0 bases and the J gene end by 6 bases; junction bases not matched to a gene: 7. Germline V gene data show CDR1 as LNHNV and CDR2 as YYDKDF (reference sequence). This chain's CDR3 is CATSRDKGQGTDGYTF. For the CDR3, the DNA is TGTGCCACCAGCAGAGATAAGGGACAGGGGACTGATGGCTACACCTTC. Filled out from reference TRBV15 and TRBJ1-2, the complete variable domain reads DAMVIQNPRYQVTQFGKPVTLSCSQTLNHNVMYWYQQKSSQAPKLLFHYYDKDFNNEADTPDNFQSRRPNTSFCFLDIRSPGLGDTAMYLCATSRDKGQGTDGYTFGSGTRLTVV.

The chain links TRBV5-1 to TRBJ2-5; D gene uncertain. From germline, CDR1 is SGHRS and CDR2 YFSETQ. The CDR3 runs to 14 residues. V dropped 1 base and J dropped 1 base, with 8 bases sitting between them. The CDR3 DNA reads TGCGCCAGCAGCTTGTCTTCCAGCCAAGAGACCCAGTACTTC. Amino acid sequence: CASSLSSSQETQYF.

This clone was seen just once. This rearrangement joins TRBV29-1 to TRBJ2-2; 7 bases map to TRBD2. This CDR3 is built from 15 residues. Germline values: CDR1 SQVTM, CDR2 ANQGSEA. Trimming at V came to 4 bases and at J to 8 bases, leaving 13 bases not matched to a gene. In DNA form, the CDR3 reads TGCAGCGTTGGGGAGGGGACGAGCTCTTGGGGGGAGCTGTTTTTT. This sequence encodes CSVGEGTSSWGELFF.

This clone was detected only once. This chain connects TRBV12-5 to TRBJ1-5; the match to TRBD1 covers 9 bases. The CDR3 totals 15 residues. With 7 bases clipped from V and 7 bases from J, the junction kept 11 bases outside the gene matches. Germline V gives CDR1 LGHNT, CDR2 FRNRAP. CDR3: CASEIQGARFQPQHF. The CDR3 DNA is TGTGCTAGTGAGATACAGGGGGCGCGGTTCCAGCCCCAGCATTTT.

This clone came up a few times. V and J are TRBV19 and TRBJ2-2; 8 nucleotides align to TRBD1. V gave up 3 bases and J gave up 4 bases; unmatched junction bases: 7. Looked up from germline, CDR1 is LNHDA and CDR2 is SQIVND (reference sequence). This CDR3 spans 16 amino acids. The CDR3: CASSIGQGAATGELFF. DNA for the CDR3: TGTGCCAGTAGTATTGGTCAGGGGGCCGCCACCGGGGAGCTGTTTTTT.

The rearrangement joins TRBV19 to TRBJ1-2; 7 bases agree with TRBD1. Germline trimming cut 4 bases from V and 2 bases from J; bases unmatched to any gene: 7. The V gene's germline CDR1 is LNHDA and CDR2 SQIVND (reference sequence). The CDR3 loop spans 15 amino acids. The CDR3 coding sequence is TGTGCCAGTAGTAAAATCCAGGGGGTGAACTATGGCTACACCTTC. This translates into CASSKIQGVNYGYTF.

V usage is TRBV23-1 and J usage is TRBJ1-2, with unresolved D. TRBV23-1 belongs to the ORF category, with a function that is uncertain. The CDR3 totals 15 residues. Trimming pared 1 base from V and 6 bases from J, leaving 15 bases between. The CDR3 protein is CASSQLHGSDNGYTF. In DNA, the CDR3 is TGCGCCAGCAGTCAATTACACGGCAGTGACAATGGCTACACCTTC.

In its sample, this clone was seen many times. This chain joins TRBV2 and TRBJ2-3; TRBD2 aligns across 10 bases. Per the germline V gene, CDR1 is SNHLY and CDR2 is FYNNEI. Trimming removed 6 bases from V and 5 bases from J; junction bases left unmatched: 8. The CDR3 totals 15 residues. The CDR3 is CASRAGTSAGDTQYF. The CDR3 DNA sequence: TGTGCCAGCAGAGCCGGGACTAGCGCGGGAGATACGCAGTATTTT.

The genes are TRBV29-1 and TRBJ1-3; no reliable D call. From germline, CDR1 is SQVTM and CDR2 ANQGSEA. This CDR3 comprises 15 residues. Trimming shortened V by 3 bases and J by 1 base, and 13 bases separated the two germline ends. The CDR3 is CSVETPGRSGNTIYF. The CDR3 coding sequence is TGCAGCGTTGAGACCCCCGGCAGGTCTGGAAACACCATATATTTT.

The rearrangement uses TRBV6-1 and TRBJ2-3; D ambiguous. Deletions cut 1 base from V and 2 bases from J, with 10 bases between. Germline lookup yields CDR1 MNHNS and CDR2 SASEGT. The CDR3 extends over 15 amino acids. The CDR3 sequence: CASSEGPFNTDTQYF. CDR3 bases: TGTGCCAGCAGTGAAGGGCCGTTCAACACAGATACGCAGTATTTT.

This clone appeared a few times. The CDR3 DNA sequence: TGTGCCAGCAGCCAAAGGCGGGACAGGTTCGCATATGGCTACACCTTC. Translated: CASSQRRDRFAYGYTF. The J gene is TRBJ1-2, the V gene TRBV5-4, with 8 bases that match TRBD1. CDR1 and CDR2 from the germline V gene are SGHNT and YYREEE (reference sequence). This CDR3 is built from 16 residues. Trimming took 4 bases from V and 5 from J; bases not matched to a gene: 13.

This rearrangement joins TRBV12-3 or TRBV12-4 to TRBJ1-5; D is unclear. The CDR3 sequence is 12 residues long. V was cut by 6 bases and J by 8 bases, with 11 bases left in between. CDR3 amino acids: CASSPLGEPQHF. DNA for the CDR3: TGTGCCAGCAGCCCCCTAGGTGAGCCCCAGCATTTT.

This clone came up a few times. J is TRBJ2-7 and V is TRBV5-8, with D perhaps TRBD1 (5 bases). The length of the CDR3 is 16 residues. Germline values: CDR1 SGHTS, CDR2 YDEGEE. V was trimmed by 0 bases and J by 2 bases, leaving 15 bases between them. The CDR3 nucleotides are TGTGCCAGCAGCTTGGATTTCGGACACTTGACCTACGAGCAGTACTTC. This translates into CASSLDFGHLTYEQYF.

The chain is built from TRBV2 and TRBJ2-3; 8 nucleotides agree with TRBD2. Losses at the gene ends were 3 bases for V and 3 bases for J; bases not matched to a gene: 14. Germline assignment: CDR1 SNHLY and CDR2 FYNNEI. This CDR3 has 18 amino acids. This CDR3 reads CASSEASGRFGRTDTQYF. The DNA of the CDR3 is TGTGCCAGCAGTGAGGCCAGCGGGAGATTCGGGAGGACAGATACGCAGTATTTT.